The present T cell receptor (beta chain) was sequenced within a study of shared clonotypes between healthy human individuals. Study-wide results and caveats: Among donors, clonotype sharing was expected to be affected by sequencing depth. Some naive CD4 clonotypes, roughly 4.7%, turned up in common across a few donors.

TCRdb's copy holds only in-frame clones and misses some; the assay was immunoSEQ multiplex PCR. This sample yields a few million clones, of which 90% to 95% are seen a single time; 0.35% to 0.45% belongs to the top ten. Every donor was a Caucasian adult from Nashville, Tennessee. Notes on this clone: Its antigen is currently unknown.

Trimming removed 4 bases from V and 3 bases from J, with 18 bases in between. The CDR3 runs to 15 residues. In germline, CDR1 is SQVTM, CDR2 ANQGSEA. The chain couples TRBV29-1 to TRBJ1-1; no clear D. The sequenced material came from naive CD4+ T cells from PBMCs. Sample subset: CD45RA+ positively selected. The clonotype originates from a young man in good health. Some clones in this sample may be carry-over from other donors' samples. Here the CDR3 DNA reads TGCAGCGTTGTATGGTTTCCGGTCGGGGACACTGAAGCTTTCTTT. It is translated as CSVVWFPVGDTEAFF.